Only a few counts were recorded for the clone carrying this T cell receptor (beta chain). As yet, its antigen is unknown. A second PCR, run for about 7 to 11 cycles, used a sample-barcoded 5' primer plus a J-beta primer mix. A single record per CDR3 protein comes from TCRdb applying MiXCR to the 5' RACE reads. The sample contains about 970,000 distinct CDR3 sequences, roughly 51% of which appear only once. These data come from a study of blood T cells in healthy people across ages. J lost 12 bases, V lost 3 bases, and 2 bases had no gene match. CDR1 and CDR2 from the germline V gene are SGHTA and FQGNSA. This CDR3 region has 11 residues. Whole-study findings and limits: Diversity of TCR beta per million T cells declined in a roughly linear way with age. Among long-lived donors, naive CD4+ cells were more numerous and diversity higher than in aged donors.

This rearrangement joins TRBV7-2 to TRBJ2-1; 7 positions match TRBD2. The sequenced sample consisted of blood. The TCR sequence derives from a woman in her sixties in good health. The CDR3 region has the DNA TGTGCCAGCAGCTTGCGGGAGCGGCAGTTCTTC. It specifies CASSLRERQFF.